Listed below are T cell receptor beta chains from one sample, sequenced in a study of blood T cells in healthy people across ages. TCRdb itself ran the 5' RACE reads through MiXCR, one entry per CDR3 protein. The sample consists of 1,500,000 or so distinct CDR3 sequences, roughly 43% of them appearing once. The sample was blood. Every receptor here comes from a woman aged 18-29 years in good health. Both conserved end residues are part of each CDR3. The order of the fields is V gene, D gene, clone size, CDR3 length, J gene, CDR3 DNA, CDR3 protein. D genes are given only for firm matches. Only part of the rows carry a size: once, few, many, or a class if the clone is expanded.

V gene: TRBV7-2
D gene: -
clone size: -
CDR3 length: 13
J gene: TRBJ2-1
CDR3 DNA: TGTGCCAGCAGCTTAACCACTAGCTCTGAGCAGTTCTTC
CDR3 protein: CASSLTTSSEQFF

V gene: TRBV4-3
D gene: -
clone size: -
CDR3 length: 17
J gene: TRBJ1-1
CDR3 DNA: TGCGCCAGCAGCCAAGCGCGTCGGGGGGTACTGAACACTGAAGCTTTCTTT
CDR3 protein: CASSQARRGVLNTEAFF

V gene: TRBV10-3
D gene: -
clone size: -
CDR3 length: 13
J gene: TRBJ1-1
CDR3 DNA: TGTGCCATCACTGGACGGGGGAACACTGAAGCTTTCTTT
CDR3 protein: CAITGRGNTEAFF

V gene: TRBV10-3
D gene: -
clone size: few
CDR3 length: 15
J gene: TRBJ1-5
CDR3 DNA: TGTGCCATCAGTGGGACCCTCGAGGGCAATCAGCCCCAGCATTTT
CDR3 protein: CAISGTLEGNQPQHF

V gene: TRBV7-9
D gene: TRBD1
clone size: -
CDR3 length: 15
J gene: TRBJ1-6
CDR3 DNA: TGTGCCAGCATTCAGGGGACAGCACCTAATTCACCCCTCCACTTT
CDR3 protein: CASIQGTAPNSPLHF

V gene: TRBV27
D gene: -
clone size: -
CDR3 length: 13
J gene: TRBJ1-1
CDR3 DNA: TGTGCCAGCAGGCTCCTCGGGATCGCTGAAGCTTTCTTT
CDR3 protein: CASRLLGIAEAFF

V gene: TRBV7-2
D gene: TRBD1
clone size: -
CDR3 length: 15
J gene: TRBJ1-5
CDR3 DNA: TGTGCCAGCAGTCCGACAGGGACTAGCAATCAGCCCCAGCATTTT
CDR3 protein: CASSPTGTSNQPQHF

V gene: TRBV7-9
D gene: -
clone size: -
CDR3 length: 15
J gene: TRBJ1-4
CDR3 DNA: TGTGCCAGCAGCATCGCAATTGGGAGGAATGAAAAACTGTTTTTT
CDR3 protein: CASSIAIGRNEKLFF

V gene: TRBV11-2
D gene: -
clone size: few
CDR3 length: 17
J gene: TRBJ2-7
CDR3 DNA: TGTGCCAGCAGCACCTATGCCGGGACACAGAGCTCCTACGAGCAGTACTTC
CDR3 protein: CASSTYAGTQSSYEQYF

V gene: TRBV5-1
D gene: TRBD1
clone size: -
CDR3 length: 14
J gene: TRBJ1-1
CDR3 DNA: TGCGCCAGCAGCGTTGACAGGGTTGCCACTGAAGCTTTCTTT
CDR3 protein: CASSVDRVATEAFF

V gene: TRBV7-3
D gene: TRBD2
clone size: few
CDR3 length: 16
J gene: TRBJ2-1
CDR3 DNA: TGTGCCAGCAGCTACTCGGGACTAGCGGGTAACAATGAGCAGTTCTTC
CDR3 protein: CASSYSGLAGNNEQFF

V gene: TRBV20-1
D gene: TRBD2
clone size: -
CDR3 length: 14
J gene: TRBJ2-3
CDR3 DNA: TGCAGTGCGCCGACTAGCGGGAGTGCAGATACGCGGTATTTT
CDR3 protein: CSAPTSGSADTRYF

V gene: TRBV27
D gene: TRBD2
clone size: -
CDR3 length: 18
J gene: TRBJ2-1
CDR3 DNA: TGTGCCAGCAGTTTATCCCTCCTGAAAGCGGGGGTATACAATGAGCAGTTCTTC
CDR3 protein: CASSLSLLKAGVYNEQFF

V gene: TRBV20-1
D gene: -
clone size: -
CDR3 length: 17
J gene: TRBJ2-4
CDR3 DNA: TGCAGTGCTAGAGTTTCAGGAGTCAAGCTAGCCAAAAACATTCAGTACTTC
CDR3 protein: CSARVSGVKLAKNIQYF

V gene: TRBV6-2/TRBV6-3
D gene: -
clone size: few
CDR3 length: 16
J gene: TRBJ2-3
CDR3 DNA: TGTGCCAGCAGATTTCGGGCCACCACACCCACAGATACGCAGTATTTT
CDR3 protein: CASRFRATTPTDTQYF

V gene: TRBV29-1
D gene: -
clone size: once
CDR3 length: 15
J gene: TRBJ1-5
CDR3 DNA: TGCAGCGTCGCTATACCATTAGACAGGAATCAGCCCCAGCCTTTT
CDR3 protein: CSVAIPLDRNQPQPF

V gene: TRBV24-1
D gene: TRBD1
clone size: -
CDR3 length: 15
J gene: TRBJ2-7
CDR3 DNA: TGTGCCACCAGTGATGGGATGACAGGGATGCACGAGCAGTACTTC
CDR3 protein: CATSDGMTGMHEQYF

V gene: TRBV27
D gene: TRBD2
clone size: many
CDR3 length: 15
J gene: TRBJ2-1
CDR3 DNA: TGTGCCAGCAGTTTATCGGGACTAGCCAACCATGAGCAGTTCTTC
CDR3 protein: CASSLSGLANHEQFF

V gene: TRBV6-2/TRBV6-3
D gene: TRBD2
clone size: few
CDR3 length: 16
J gene: TRBJ2-3
CDR3 DNA: TGTGCCAGCTCAATTCCCGCTAGCGGGAGGGGAGATACGCAGTATTTT
CDR3 protein: CASSIPASGRGDTQYF

V gene: TRBV2
D gene: -
clone size: -
CDR3 length: 13
J gene: TRBJ1-5
CDR3 DNA: TGTGCCAGCAGTGGGATCCTCAATCAGCCCCAGCATTTT
CDR3 protein: CASSGILNQPQHF

V gene: TRBV14
D gene: -
clone size: -
CDR3 length: 15
J gene: TRBJ2-7
CDR3 DNA: TGTGCCAGCAGCCAAGATCCAGGGGAAGATTACGAGCAGTACTTC
CDR3 protein: CASSQDPGEDYEQYF

V gene: TRBV10-3
D gene: -
clone size: -
CDR3 length: 15
J gene: TRBJ2-1
CDR3 DNA: TGTGCCATCGCCCCTTCAGGGGTCTCCGTAGATGAGCAGTTCTTC
CDR3 protein: CAIAPSGVSVDEQFF

V gene: TRBV27
D gene: TRBD2
clone size: -
CDR3 length: 19
J gene: TRBJ2-3
CDR3 DNA: TGTGCCAGCAGCCCCCGTCTACTAGCGGGGGCCAGTAGCACAGATACGCAGTATTTT
CDR3 protein: CASSPRLLAGASSTDTQYF

V gene: TRBV7-9
D gene: TRBD1
clone size: -
CDR3 length: 15
J gene: TRBJ2-5
CDR3 DNA: TGTGCCAGCAGCAAGACAGGGGGCACGCGAGAGACCCAGTACTTC
CDR3 protein: CASSKTGGTRETQYF

V gene: TRBV20-1
D gene: -
clone size: -
CDR3 length: 12
J gene: TRBJ2-7
CDR3 DNA: TGCAGTGCTAGTGATAGCATGAATGAGCAGTACTTC
CDR3 protein: CSASDSMNEQYF

V gene: TRBV7-2
D gene: TRBD1
clone size: -
CDR3 length: 15
J gene: TRBJ2-1
CDR3 DNA: TGTGCCAGCAGTCCGGACAGGGCCGAATACAATGTGCAGTTCTTC
CDR3 protein: CASSPDRAEYNVQFF

V gene: TRBV4-3
D gene: -
clone size: few
CDR3 length: 15
J gene: TRBJ1-2
CDR3 DNA: TGCGCCAGCAGCCAGCTTCTCACAGCGAACTATGGCTACACCTTC
CDR3 protein: CASSQLLTANYGYTF

V gene: TRBV20-1
D gene: -
clone size: -
CDR3 length: 15
J gene: TRBJ2-1
CDR3 DNA: TGTAGTGCTAGGGGGGTGGGGGCGGCAATGGAGACCCAGTTCTTC
CDR3 protein: CSARGVGAAMETQFF

V gene: TRBV3-1
D gene: TRBD2
clone size: -
CDR3 length: 16
J gene: TRBJ2-5
CDR3 DNA: TGTGACAGCAGCCAAACCCGACTAGCGGGAAGAGAGACCCAGTACTTC
CDR3 protein: CDSSQTRLAGRETQYF

V gene: TRBV7-9
D gene: -
clone size: -
CDR3 length: 14
J gene: TRBJ2-7
CDR3 DNA: TGTGCCAGCAGCTCACAGATAAGCTCCTACGAGCAGTACTTC
CDR3 protein: CASSSQISSYEQYF

V gene: TRBV6-2/TRBV6-3
D gene: -
clone size: -
CDR3 length: 12
J gene: TRBJ2-3
CDR3 DNA: TGTGCCAGCAGTTACTTGCGGGATACGCAGTATTTT
CDR3 protein: CASSYLRDTQYF

V gene: TRBV7-9
D gene: -
clone size: few
CDR3 length: 12
J gene: TRBJ1-5
CDR3 DNA: TGTGCCAGCAGCTCAGACAGTTCGCCCCAGCATTTT
CDR3 protein: CASSSDSSPQHF

V gene: TRBV27
D gene: TRBD2
clone size: -
CDR3 length: 16
J gene: TRBJ2-5
CDR3 DNA: TGTGCCAGCAGTTCCGGACTAGCGGTCCTTCAAGAGACCCAGTACTTC
CDR3 protein: CASSSGLAVLQETQYF

V gene: TRBV20-1
D gene: -
clone size: -
CDR3 length: 16
J gene: TRBJ2-1
CDR3 DNA: TGCAGTGCTAGGCCTGGACTCGCGAGCTCCTACAATGAGCAGTTCTTC
CDR3 protein: CSARPGLASSYNEQFF

V gene: TRBV7-9
D gene: TRBD1
clone size: -
CDR3 length: 14
J gene: TRBJ1-1
CDR3 DNA: TGTGCCAGCAGCCCCCGACAGGGGTTCACTGAAGCTTTCTTT
CDR3 protein: CASSPRQGFTEAFF

V gene: TRBV21-1
D gene: -
clone size: few
CDR3 length: 11
J gene: TRBJ1-2
CDR3 DNA: TGTGCCAGCAGCAAAGTGGCTGGCTACACCTTC
CDR3 protein: CASSKVAGYTF

V gene: TRBV29-1
D gene: -
clone size: -
CDR3 length: 13
J gene: TRBJ2-7
CDR3 DNA: TGCAGCGTTGTAGCCCCGACCTCCTACGAGCAGTACTTC
CDR3 protein: CSVVAPTSYEQYF

V gene: TRBV4-1
D gene: TRBD2
clone size: -
CDR3 length: 18
J gene: TRBJ2-1
CDR3 DNA: TGCGCCAGCAGCCAAAGTAGCGGGAGGGCCAAATCCTACAATGAGCAGTTCTTC
CDR3 protein: CASSQSSGRAKSYNEQFF

V gene: TRBV6-5
D gene: TRBD1
clone size: -
CDR3 length: 15
J gene: TRBJ1-6
CDR3 DNA: TGTGCCAGCAGTATGCGACAGGGGGATTATTCACCCCTCCACTTT
CDR3 protein: CASSMRQGDYSPLHF

V gene: TRBV9
D gene: -
clone size: -
CDR3 length: 15
J gene: TRBJ2-7
CDR3 DNA: TGTGCCAGCAGCGTAGGAGGGGACATAACCTACGAGCAGTACTTC
CDR3 protein: CASSVGGDITYEQYF

V gene: TRBV9
D gene: -
clone size: many
CDR3 length: 13
J gene: TRBJ2-3
CDR3 DNA: TGTGCCAGCAGCGTGTTAGGCACAGATACGCAGTATTTT
CDR3 protein: CASSVLGTDTQYF

V gene: TRBV4-3
D gene: -
clone size: -
CDR3 length: 15
J gene: TRBJ1-5
CDR3 DNA: TGCGCCAGCAGCCAAGATATCAGTAGCAATCAGCCCCAGCATTTT
CDR3 protein: CASSQDISSNQPQHF

V gene: TRBV12-3/TRBV12-4
D gene: -
clone size: few
CDR3 length: 12
J gene: TRBJ2-5
CDR3 DNA: TGTGCCAGCATGGGCGGACAAGAGACCCAGTACTTC
CDR3 protein: CASMGGQETQYF

V gene: TRBV2
D gene: -
clone size: -
CDR3 length: 15
J gene: TRBJ1-1
CDR3 DNA: TGTGCCAGCAGTGAACCACGTGACAGGAACACTGAAGCTTTCTTT
CDR3 protein: CASSEPRDRNTEAFF

V gene: TRBV4-3
D gene: -
clone size: -
CDR3 length: 15
J gene: TRBJ1-2
CDR3 DNA: TGCGCCAGCAGCCAACTCCAAGGGGCCGGCTATGGCTACACCTTC
CDR3 protein: CASSQLQGAGYGYTF

V gene: TRBV4-3
D gene: TRBD1
clone size: -
CDR3 length: 15
J gene: TRBJ1-5
CDR3 DNA: TGCGCCAGCAGCCAGGTACAGGGGGCGGATCAGCCCCAGCATTTT
CDR3 protein: CASSQVQGADQPQHF

V gene: TRBV29-1
D gene: -
clone size: -
CDR3 length: 13
J gene: TRBJ2-1
CDR3 DNA: TGCAGCGTTGATCCAAAGGTCGTGGGGGAGCAGTTCTTC
CDR3 protein: CSVDPKVVGEQFF

V gene: TRBV20-1
D gene: -
clone size: -
CDR3 length: 14
J gene: TRBJ2-4
CDR3 DNA: TGCAGTGCTAGGCTGGGGGTAGTCAAAAACATTCAGTACTTC
CDR3 protein: CSARLGVVKNIQYF

V gene: TRBV12-3/TRBV12-4
D gene: TRBD2
clone size: -
CDR3 length: 17
J gene: TRBJ2-3
CDR3 DNA: TGTGCCAGCACCTTAAAGACTAGCACGTTGAGGACAGATACGCAGTATTTT
CDR3 protein: CASTLKTSTLRTDTQYF

V gene: TRBV24-1
D gene: -
clone size: -
CDR3 length: 11
J gene: TRBJ1-2
CDR3 DNA: TGTGCCACCAGTGAGGCTGGTGGCTACACCTTC
CDR3 protein: CATSEAGGYTF

V gene: TRBV7-2
D gene: -
clone size: few
CDR3 length: 14
J gene: TRBJ1-5
CDR3 DNA: TGTGCCCGCAGTACCCCAGGGACGTGGCAGCCCCAGCATTTT
CDR3 protein: CARSTPGTWQPQHF

V gene: TRBV6-6
D gene: TRBD2
clone size: few
CDR3 length: 15
J gene: TRBJ2-1
CDR3 DNA: TGTGCCAGCAAGATACTAGCGGAGCCCTACAATGAGCAGTTCTTC
CDR3 protein: CASKILAEPYNEQFF

V gene: TRBV7-9
D gene: -
clone size: few
CDR3 length: 15
J gene: TRBJ1-5
CDR3 DNA: TGTGCCAGCAGCTTAGCAGGGACTGATAATCAGCCCCAGCATTTT
CDR3 protein: CASSLAGTDNQPQHF

V gene: TRBV5-1
D gene: TRBD1
clone size: -
CDR3 length: 16
J gene: TRBJ1-1
CDR3 DNA: TGCGCCAGCAGCTCGACTCCGGGACAGGGGGCGGCTGAAGCTTTCTTT
CDR3 protein: CASSSTPGQGAAEAFF

V gene: TRBV7-2
D gene: TRBD2
clone size: -
CDR3 length: 16
J gene: TRBJ2-1
CDR3 DNA: TGTGCCAGCAGCTCCAAACTAGCGGGAATCTACAATGAGCAGTTCTTC
CDR3 protein: CASSSKLAGIYNEQFF